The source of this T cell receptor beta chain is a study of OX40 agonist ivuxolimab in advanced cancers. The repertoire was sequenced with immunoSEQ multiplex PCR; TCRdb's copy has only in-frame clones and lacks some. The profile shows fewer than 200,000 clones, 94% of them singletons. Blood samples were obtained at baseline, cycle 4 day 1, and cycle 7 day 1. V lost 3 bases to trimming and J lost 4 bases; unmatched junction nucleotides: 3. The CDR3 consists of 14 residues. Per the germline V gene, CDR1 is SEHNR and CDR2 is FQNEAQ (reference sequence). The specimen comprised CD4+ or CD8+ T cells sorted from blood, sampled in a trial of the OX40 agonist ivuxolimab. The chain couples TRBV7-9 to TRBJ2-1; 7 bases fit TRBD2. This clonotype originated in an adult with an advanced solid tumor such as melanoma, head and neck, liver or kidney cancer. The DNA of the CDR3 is TGTGCCAGCAGCTTTTGGGAGGGATACAATGAGCAGTTCTTC. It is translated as CASSFWEGYNEQFF.